This is a list of T cell receptor beta chains from one sample in a study of blood T cell repertoires in COVID-19. Profiled with immunoSEQ multiplex PCR; TCRdb holds only in-frame clones, not every one. The repertoire holds about 410,000 clones, with 70% to 90% as singletons. The sequenced sample was peripheral blood. These receptors were obtained from a woman aged 40 to 50 with COVID-19, enrolled during active disease. The conserved cysteine and the conserved F or W are not part of the CDR3 here.

V,J,CDR3
TRBV4-3,TRBJ2-3,ASSQDGGVGTDTQY
TRBV27,TRBJ2-1,ASSLGLAGALVGEQF
TRBV7-9,TRBJ1-4,ASSFSPGQGDEKLF
TRBV5-4,TRBJ2-7,ASSLEGLPYEQY
TRBV10-1,TRBJ1-5,ASSGTGTGSSNQPQH
TRBV2,TRBJ2-7,ASRRDRGYEQY
TRBV5-1,TRBJ2-7,ASSPPDSRGEQY
TRBV10-3,TRBJ2-2,AISESIANTGELF
TRBV7-2,TRBJ2-7,ASSPYPGYEQY
TRBV7-9,TRBJ2-2,ASSWTGNTGELF
TRBV19,TRBJ2-1,ASDTSGHYNEQF
TRBV19,TRBJ2-1,ASTTAGEASYNEQF
TRBV2,TRBJ1-2,ASSTWTGDYGYT
TRBV2,TRBJ2-4,ASSEGHPAKNIQY
TRBV3-1/TRBV3-2,TRBJ2-1,ASSRGLAGGRHNEQF
TRBV19,TRBJ1-2,ASSTLGTGIGGYT
TRBV5-8,TRBJ2-1,ASSPRRVYNEQF
TRBV2,TRBJ2-7,ASSLTRDEQY
TRBV4-1,TRBJ1-4,ASSQDSGGPVYEKLF
TRBV6-2/TRBV6-3,TRBJ2-1,ASSLTLGNSYNEQF
TRBV7-2,TRBJ2-5,ASSLAATVQETQY
TRBV28,TRBJ1-2,ASSRDTPSGYT
TRBV2,TRBJ1-1,ASRTAHNTEAF